This entry concerns a single T cell receptor (beta chain). The data derive from a study of blood T cell repertoires in COVID-19. Study as a whole: There were acute and convalescent COVID-19 samples, and they came from the United States, Italy and Spain. Sample material is recorded as cDNA or gDNA derived from T cells, B-cell-depleted T cells, or PBMCs.

During active infection, Seattle patients enrolled and were then monitored through disease. In the original workflow: From reference gene primer amplification, estimates of nucleated cell counts were derived. Produced via immunoSEQ multiplex PCR; TCRdb's table is partial and in-frame only. The DNA gave D and trimming, while V, J and clone size come from that table. The sample lists fewer than 450,000 clones, about 91% occurring once. V was cut by 8 bases and J by 0 bases, with 19 bases left in between. Per germline, CDR1 KGHDR and CDR2 SFDVKD. The CDR3 is 16 residues long. The TCR comes from a woman aged 45-60 years with COVID-19, enrolled during active disease. The V gene is TRBV24-1, the J gene TRBJ2-7; D may be TRBD1 (6 bases). Material: peripheral blood. This CDR3 is CATTLGESGDSYEQYF. The CDR3 region has the DNA TGTGCCACCACACTTGGAGAATCAGGGGACTCCTACGAGCAGTACTTC.